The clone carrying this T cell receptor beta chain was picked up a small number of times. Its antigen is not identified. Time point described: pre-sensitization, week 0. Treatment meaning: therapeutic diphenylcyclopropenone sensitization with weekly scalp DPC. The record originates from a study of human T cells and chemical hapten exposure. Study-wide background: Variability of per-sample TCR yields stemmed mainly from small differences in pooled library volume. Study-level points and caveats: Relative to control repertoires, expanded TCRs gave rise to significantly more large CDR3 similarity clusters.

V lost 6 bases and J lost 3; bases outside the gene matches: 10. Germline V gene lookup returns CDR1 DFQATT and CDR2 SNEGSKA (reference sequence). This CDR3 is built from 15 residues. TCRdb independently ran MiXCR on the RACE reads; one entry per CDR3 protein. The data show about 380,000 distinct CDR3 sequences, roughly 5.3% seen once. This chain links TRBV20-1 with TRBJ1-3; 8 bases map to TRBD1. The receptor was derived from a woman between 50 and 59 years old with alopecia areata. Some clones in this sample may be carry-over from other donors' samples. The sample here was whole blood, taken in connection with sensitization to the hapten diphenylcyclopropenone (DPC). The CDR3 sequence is CSARGTGQIGNTIYF. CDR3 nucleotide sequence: TGCAGTGCCCGTGGGACAGGCCAGATTGGAAACACCATATATTTT.